The 16 T cell receptor beta chains below all came from one sample that was sequenced in a study of T cells in Graves' hyperthyroidism and ophthalmopathy. TCR beta CDR3 regions were amplified from RNA transcripts. TCR CDR3 underwent first-round RT-PCR with the HTBI primer set. Each CDR3 protein is one row after TCRdb ran MiXCR on the multiplex PCR reads. This table has 450,000 to 600,000 distinct CDR3 sequences, nearly 20% appearing once. Sequencing used blood. These receptors were collected from a man between 35 and 55 years old with Graves' ophthalmopathy.

The gene calls are TRBV7-8 and TRBJ1-1; maybe TRBD1 (6 bases). Germline V lookup: CDR1 SGHVS, CDR2 FQNEAQ. V shed 11 bases and J shed 3 bases, with 19 bases lying between them. CDR3 length: 14 residues. The CDR3 spells CAGRRGAADTEAFF. The CDR3 region has the DNA TGTGCCGGCCGGAGGGGGGCCGCAGACACTGAAGCTTTCTTT. Supplemented by reference TRBV7-8 and TRBJ1-1, the full variable domain reads GAGVSQSPRYKVAKRGQDVALRCDPISGHVSLFWYQQALGQGPEFLTYFQNEAQLDKSGLPSDRFFAERPEGSVSTLKIQRTQQEDSAVYLCAGRRGAADTEAFFGQGTRLTVV.

This clonotype has a count of ten or more. This rearrangement joins TRBV7-9 to TRBJ2-1; D gene unclear. This CDR3 has 12 residues. Trimming removed 1 base at V and 7 bases at J, with 5 bases between. CDR1 and CDR2 (germline): SEHNR, FQNEAQ (reference sequence). The CDR3 nucleotides are TGTGCCAGCAGCTTAGGGCAAAATGAGCAGTTCTTC. It specifies CASSLGQNEQFF.

This clonotype came up a few times. This rearrangement joins TRBV2 to TRBJ2-1; D not certain. CDR1 is SNHLY, CDR2 FYNNEI, per germline. This CDR3 spans 12 amino acids. V dropped 8 bases and J dropped 4 bases, with 9 bases sitting between them. The CDR3 here is CASVRWYNEQFF. In DNA, the CDR3 is TGTGCCAGCGTGAGGTGGTACAATGAGCAGTTCTTC.

The CDR3 coding sequence is TGCGCCAGCAGCCTCTTCCAATCGAGCGAGCGAGAGACCCAGTACTTC. This encodes CASSLFQSSERETQYF. This sequence joins TRBV5-1 and TRBJ2-5; D not certain. Germline lookup yields CDR1 SGHRS and CDR2 YFSETQ. Trimming stripped 4 bases from V and 4 bases from J, with 20 bases between. The CDR3 has 16 amino acids. Combining the CDR3 with reference TRBV5-1 and TRBJ2-5 gives the whole variable domain KAGVTQTPRYLIKTRGQQVTLSCSPISGHRSVSWYQQTPGQGLQFLFEYFSETQRNKGNFPGRFSGRQFSNSRSEMNVSTLELGDSALYLCASSLFQSSERETQYFGPGTRLLVL.

This clonotype was observed at least ten times. The gene calls are TRBV3-1 and TRBJ2-7, with 7 bases lining up with TRBD1. The V gene end was trimmed by 4 bases and the J gene end by 4 bases; junction bases not matched to a gene: 7. The germline CDR1 and CDR2 sequences are LGHDT and YNNKEL (reference sequence). CDR3 length: 14 amino acids. The CDR3 loop is CASSLPDRRYEQYF. CDR3 bases: TGTGCCAGCAGCCTCCCGGACAGGCGGTACGAGCAGTACTTC.

In its sample, this clonotype was seen a few times. The DNA of the CDR3 is TGTGCCAGCAGTTTACTAGCGGGGGACTACAATGAGCAGTTCTTC. Translated, it gives CASSLLAGDYNEQFF. The chain employs TRBV12-3 or TRBV12-4 and TRBJ2-1, with 10 bases lining up with TRBD2. The CDR3 contains 15 residues. With V trimmed by 2 bases and J by 3 bases, 1 base remained unmatched.

The chain is built from TRBV2 and TRBJ2-7; the D gene is possibly TRBD2 (5 bases). The germline V gene has CDR1 SNHLY and CDR2 FYNNEI. This CDR3 spans 15 amino acids. Deletions cut 1 base from V and 0 bases from J, with 10 bases between. CDR3 in DNA: TGTGCCAGCAGTGAAGTGCCTAGCCGCTCCTACGAGCAGTACTTC. Its translation: CASSEVPSRSYEQYF. Together with reference TRBV2 and TRBJ2-7, the CDR3 gives the full variable domain: EPEVTQTPSHQVTQMGQEVILRCVPISNHLYFYWYRQILGQKVEFLVSFYNNEISEKSEIFDDQFSVERPDGSNFTLKIRSTKLEDSAMYFCASSEVPSRSYEQYFGPGTRLTVT.

This clonotype occurred many times. The chain uses TRBV20-1 and TRBJ2-3, with 7 bases that match TRBD2. The CDR3 runs to 13 residues. J gave up 9 bases and V 3 bases, and 9 bases lay outside the gene matches. Germline V lookup: CDR1 DFQATT, CDR2 SNEGSKA (reference sequence). The CDR3 DNA sequence: TGCAGTGCTAGCGTCGCGCTAGCGGACACGCAGTATTTT. Its translation is CSASVALADTQYF.

This clonotype was recorded at least ten times. CDR3 nucleotides: TGTGCCAGCAGCTTCCGAGAGAGCTCCTACGAGCAGTACTTC. Translation gives CASSFRESSYEQYF. The genes are TRBV7-8 and TRBJ2-7; D unclear. V was cut by 3 bases and J by 0 bases, with 9 bases left in between. Germline-derived CDR1 and CDR2 are SGHVS and FQNEAQ. The CDR3 contains 14 residues.

This clonotype was recorded many times. V gene TRBV27 combines with J gene TRBJ1-3; D perhaps matches TRBD1 (5 bases). Trimming took 1 base from V and 2 from J, leaving 9 bases between them. Germline assignment: CDR1 MNHEY and CDR2 SMNVEV (reference sequence). There are 15 residues in the CDR3. CDR3 nucleotides: TGTGCCAGCAGTTTATGGCGGGGCGCTGGAAACACCATATATTTT. Translating it yields CASSLWRGAGNTIYF.

The CDR3: CASRKMTGSYNEQFF. The CDR3 DNA reads TGTGCCAGCAGGAAGATGACTGGCTCCTACAATGAGCAGTTCTTC. The chain links TRBV6-1 to TRBJ2-1, with D unclear. V was trimmed by 6 bases and J by 0 bases, leaving 12 bases between them. Germline CDR1 is MNHNS and CDR2 is SASEGT. The CDR3 has 15 residues.

This clonotype was counted ten times or more. The gene calls are TRBV5-1 and TRBJ2-1; tentatively, D is TRBD1 (6 bases). Trimming cost V 0 bases and J 3 bases, with 10 bases left between them. From germline, CDR1 is SGHRS and CDR2 YFSETQ. The CDR3 is made up of 15 amino acids. The CDR3 coding sequence is TGCGCCAGCAGCTTGGTAGACAGGAGCTACAATGAGCAGTTCTTC. This gives the protein CASSLVDRSYNEQFF.

This clonotype was recorded a few times. The V gene is TRBV3-1, the J gene TRBJ2-2; 12 bases align to TRBD2. CDR1 is LGHDT, CDR2 YNNKEL, per germline (reference sequence). Losses at the gene ends were 1 base for V and 6 bases for J; bases not matched to a gene: 6. This CDR3 is 17 amino acids long. The CDR3 sequence: CASSQGAGTSGPGELFF. Written as DNA, the CDR3 is TGTGCCAGCAGCCAAGGGGCCGGGACTAGCGGGCCCGGGGAGCTGTTTTTT. Using reference TRBV3-1 and TRBJ2-2 for the parts outside the CDR3, the full variable domain is DTAVSQTPKYLVTQMGNDKSIKCEQNLGHDTMYWYKQDSKKFLKIMFSYNNKELIINETVPNRFSPKSPDKAHLNLHINSLELGDSAVYFCASSQGAGTSGPGELFFGEGSRLTVL.

This clonotype was recorded at least ten times. This chain joins TRBV6-1 and TRBJ2-3, with 8 bases identical to TRBD1. Germline lookup yields CDR1 MNHNS and CDR2 SASEGT. V shed 7 bases and J 2 bases; nucleotides not matched to a gene: 17. The CDR3 runs 18 residues. DNA of the CDR3: TGTGCCAGCAATTATCCTGTGGGACAGGAAGGTAACACAGATACGCAGTATTTT. Residues: CASNYPVGQEGNTDTQYF.

This clonotype was seen more than once but under ten times. The chain recombines TRBV5-1 with TRBJ1-4; 9 bases are shared with TRBD1. CDR3 length: 15 residues. Germline CDR1 SGHRS, CDR2 YFSETQ. V shed 4 bases and J 7 bases; nucleotides not matched to a gene: 8. CDR3 DNA: TGCGCCAGCAGCGTTACAGGGGGCCCGGGTGAAAAACTGTTTTTT. Translating gives CASSVTGGPGEKLFF. The full variable domain, with the rest looked up from reference TRBV5-1 and TRBJ1-4, is KAGVTQTPRYLIKTRGQQVTLSCSPISGHRSVSWYQQTPGQGLQFLFEYFSETQRNKGNFPGRFSGRQFSNSRSEMNVSTLELGDSALYLCASSVTGGPGEKLFFGSGTQLSVL.

This clonotype was seen many times. The V call is TRBV28, the J call TRBJ2-1; no reliable D call. Trimming left V 3 bases short and J 13 bases short, with 19 bases between. Per germline, CDR1 MDHEN and CDR2 SYDVKM. The CDR3 contains 14 residues. The CDR3 DNA is TGTGCCAGCAGTTTCCGTGAGACGGGCGCGTCCCAGTTCTTC. Its translation is CASSFRETGASQFF.